This T cell receptor beta chain originates from a study of cytomegalovirus exposure and HLA in healthy donors. Germline V gene data show CDR1 as MDHEN and CDR2 as SYDVKM. Trimming pared 11 bases from V and 3 bases from J, leaving 8 bases between. The CDR3 extends over 11 amino acids. Findings of the study overall: An analysis that was carried out later associated 16,951 TCR beta sequences with HLA alleles at 0.05 false discovery rate. The authors confirmed in vitro that three CMV-associated chains were specific for CMV antigens. TCR beta V segments were, for the most part, productive about 87% or about 30% of the time in an earlier analysis.

Note on this clone: Its antigen is currently unknown.

The PCR ran on 60 Vbeta and 13 Jbeta primers. Libraries were prepared by immunoSEQ multiplex PCR; TCRdb keeps only in-frame clonotypes and omits some of them. The table lists about 170,000 clones, 75% to 90% of them singletons. The chain is built from TRBV28 and TRBJ1-3; D is unresolved. Sequencing was done on a sample of PBMCs. The origin of this receptor is a woman aged 50 to 60 in good health and CMV-seropositive. CDR3 amino acids: CASRDGNTIYF. The CDR3 bases are TGTGCCTCTCGCGATGGAAACACCATATATTTT.